The 4 T cell receptor beta chains in this list originate from one sample, sequenced in a study of blood T cell repertoires in COVID-19 (TCRdb year 2020). The library was prepared using the immunoSEQ multiplex PCR assay. What TCRdb holds here is the immuneACCESS table cut down to in-frame rearrangements. Part of the clones is not present; checked against another copy, under half of the missing clones reflect an unresolved V gene, and the others are unexplained. For this sample the table gives around 59,000 clones, of which about 91% were detected only once. More than 4.5% of the sample is held by the ten biggest clonotypes. Sequencing was performed on peripheral blood. These TCRs come from a man between 60 and 75 years old with acute or convalescent COVID-19.

This clone was observed a handful of times. The CDR3 DNA reads as TGTGCCAGCAGTCCACTATACACAGGGGTGTTGAACACTGAAGCTTTCTTT. Protein sequence: CASSPLYTGVLNTEAFF. The chain couples TRBV28 to TRBJ1-1; 7 bases map to TRBD1. Germline-derived CDR1 and CDR2 are MDHEN and SYDVKM. The junction had 12 bases not matched to a gene; V was cut back by 5 bases and J by 0 bases. The CDR3 length is 17 residues.

This chain uses TRBV28 with TRBJ2-3, with 7 bases aligning to TRBD2. This CDR3 has 18 residues. Looked up from germline, CDR1 is MDHEN and CDR2 is SYDVKM. The ends lost 1 base at V and 0 bases at J; junction bases unmatched: 10. The CDR3 sequence is CASSLSPGLGSSTDTQYF. CDR3 nucleotides: TGTGCCAGCAGTTTATCCCCCGGACTAGGTTCTAGCACAGATACGCAGTATTTT.

The genes are TRBV19 and TRBJ1-1, with D perhaps TRBD1 (5 bases). Per the germline V gene, CDR1 is LNHDA and CDR2 is SQIVND (reference sequence). The CDR3 extends over 14 amino acids. V lost 4 bases and J lost 1, with 10 bases in between. The CDR3 loop is CASSTETANTEAFF. The CDR3 DNA reads TGTGCCAGTAGTACCGAGACAGCGAACACTGAAGCTTTCTTT.

The gene calls are TRBV15 and TRBJ2-7, with a possible D match to TRBD2 (5 bases). CDR1 is LNHNV and CDR2 is YYDKDF in the germline V gene (reference sequence). CDR3 length equals 13 residues. Trimming removed 1 base at V and 6 bases at J, with 10 bases between. The CDR3 region is CATSRGGETEQYF. The CDR3 DNA reads TGTGCCACCAGCAGAGGTGGGGAGACCGAGCAGTACTTC.